This T cell receptor (beta chain) emerged from a study of CD8 T cells in Susac syndrome. The CDR3 sequence is 15 residues long. V dropped 5 bases and J dropped 9; count of bases not matched to a gene: 11. CDR1 and CDR2 from the germline V gene are SGHTA and FQGTGA. An amount of RNA that ranged from roughly 0.45 to 1 ug was reverse transcribed with random hexamers. TCRdb re-derived calls from the immunoSEQ multiplex PCR reads in MiXCR, one entry per CDR3 protein. The data hold about 300,000 distinct CDR3 sequences, with approximately 85% observed a single time. The sequencing sample was made of CD8+ T cells from PBMCs. The V and J genes are TRBV7-3 and TRBJ2-1, with 9 nucleotides matching TRBD2. The sequence derives from a human donor with multiple sclerosis. CDR3 sequence (DNA): TGTGCCAGCAGCGCCCCCGGGACTAGCCCACCTGAGCAGTTCTTC. Translating gives CASSAPGTSPPEQFF.